Listed here are 25 T cell receptor beta chains from one sample, sequenced in a study of OX40 agonist ivuxolimab in advanced cancers. Sequencing used immunoSEQ multiplex PCR; TCRdb keeps in-frame clones, though not all of them. The sample consists of fewer than 70,000 clones, 77% of them appearing once. The sample in question was CD4+ or CD8+ T cells sorted from blood, obtained in a trial of the OX40 agonist ivuxolimab. These receptors were taken from an adult with an advanced solid tumor such as melanoma, head and neck, liver or kidney cancer.

This clone was observed a single time. The rearrangement links TRBV7-9 to TRBJ1-1, with no clear D. This CDR3 is built from 11 residues. V dropped 4 bases and J dropped 8 bases, with 8 bases sitting between them. The germline CDR1 and CDR2 sequences are SEHNR and FQNEAQ (reference sequence). In nucleotides, the CDR3 is TGTGCCAGCAGCTCGGCACGAGAAGCTTTCTTT. Translating it yields CASSSAREAFF.

This sequence joins TRBV7-9 and TRBJ2-1, with D maybe TRBD2 (7 bases). The V end lost 5 bases, the J end lost 4 bases, and 27 bases lay between the germline ends. This CDR3 has 19 residues. Looked up from germline, CDR1 is SEHNR and CDR2 is FQNEAQ (reference sequence). Written as DNA, the CDR3 is TGTGCCAGCAGCCGAAGGTCGGCGGGGGCCCAATCATTTTACAATGAGCAGTTCTTC. Its translation is CASSRRSAGAQSFYNEQFF.

The chain links TRBV5-6 to TRBJ1-3; D gene unclear. Germline V gene data show CDR1 as SGHDT and CDR2 as YYEEEE. V was trimmed by 4 bases and J by 3 bases, leaving 11 bases between them. This CDR3 comprises 14 residues. CDR3 in DNA: TGTGCCAGCAGCCCGATCGGTCGTGGAAACACCATATATTTT. This gives the protein CASSPIGRGNTIYF.

This clone was counted only a few times. Other DNA variants within this sample encode the same CDR3. The CDR3 loop is CAWSPDSNQPQHF. The CDR3 nucleotides are TGTGCCTGGAGTCCCGATAGCAATCAGCCCCAGCATTTT. This rearrangement joins TRBV30 to TRBJ1-5; D is unresolved. Germline V gene data show CDR1 as GTSNPN and CDR2 as SVGIG (reference sequence). The V gene lost 2 bases and the J gene lost 0 bases, with 5 bases spanning the gap. The CDR3 length is 13 residues.

This clone was detected only a few times. This chain connects TRBV5-1 to TRBJ2-5; possible D gene TRBD1, 5 bases. V lost 2 bases, J lost 5 bases, and 10 bases lay in between. Germline values: CDR1 SGHRS, CDR2 YFSETQ. This CDR3 comprises 13 residues. The CDR3 is CASSLGVSETQYF. CDR3 DNA: TGCGCCAGCAGCTTAGGGGTATCGGAGACCCAGTACTTC.

The table lists this clone with a count of one. The chain employs TRBV2 and TRBJ2-7; D remains unclear. The CDR3 has 15 residues. Germline lookup yields CDR1 SNHLY and CDR2 FYNNEI. V was clipped by 1 base and J by 2 bases, with 12 bases between them. CDR3 region: CASSEDSLAAYEQYF. CDR3 coding DNA: TGTGCCAGCAGTGAAGATTCCCTCGCGGCCTACGAGCAGTACTTC.

This clone has more than one count but fewer than ten. In nucleotides, the CDR3 is TGTGCCAGCAGAGATCATAGCACAGATACGCAGTATTTT. Protein product: CASRDHSTDTQYF. The chain has TRBV9 and TRBJ2-3; no firm D call. There are 13 residues in the CDR3. The V end lost 5 bases, the J end lost 0 bases, and 7 bases lay between the germline ends. Germline V lookup: CDR1 SGDLS, CDR2 YYNGEE.

V and J are TRBV5-1 and TRBJ2-2; TRBD1 is a possible D gene (6 bases). This CDR3 has 17 amino acids. The V end lost 2 bases, the J end lost 1 base, and 15 bases lay between the germline ends. Looked up from germline, CDR1 is SGHRS and CDR2 is YFSETQ. CDR3 nucleotide sequence: TGCGCCAGCAGCTTAACAGGGTCGTCCCGGAACACCGGGGAGCTGTTTTTT. Translated, it gives CASSLTGSSRNTGELFF.

This sequence joins TRBV7-2 and TRBJ2-7; TRBD1 agrees at 7 bases. Germline V lookup: CDR1 SGHTA, CDR2 FQGNSA. V was pared by 1 base and J by 7 bases, with 10 bases of the junction left unmatched. The CDR3 has 15 amino acids. The CDR3 coding sequence is TGTGCCAGCAGCTTAGACGGTGGCAGGGGGATGGAGCAGTACTTC. Translating it yields CASSLDGGRGMEQYF.

The CDR3 spells CASSSPGQGGHGYTF. The CDR3 DNA reads as TGTGCCAGCAGCTCCCCGGGACAGGGAGGACATGGCTACACCTTC. V usage is TRBV5-4 and J usage is TRBJ1-2; TRBD1 matches at 9 bases. V was pared by 3 bases and J by 6 bases, with 9 bases of the junction left unmatched. The CDR3 sequence is 15 residues long. The germline V gene encodes CDR1 SGHNT and CDR2 YYREEE (reference sequence).

The table lists this clone with a count of one. The chain carries TRBV9 and TRBJ2-2, with D possibly being TRBD1 (6 bases). The CDR3 is made up of 16 amino acids. Germline V gene lookup returns CDR1 SGDLS and CDR2 YYNGEE. Trimming took off 5 bases at V and 1 base at J, with 15 bases between the two ends. CDR3 sequence: CASSTYRVQNTGELFF. CDR3 in DNA: TGTGCCAGCAGTACTTACAGGGTGCAGAACACCGGGGAGCTGTTTTTT.

The CDR3 loop is CASSTTGVGSYNSPLHF. The CDR3 region has the DNA TGTGCCAGCAGTACGACAGGAGTGGGTTCCTATAATTCACCCCTCCACTTT. The chain links TRBV27 to TRBJ1-6; perhaps TRBD1 as D (6 bases). This CDR3 contains 17 residues. Germline V CDR1 and CDR2: MNHEY, SMNVEV (reference sequence). The V and J ends lost 5 bases and 1 base respectively, with 15 bases between them.

The chain is built from TRBV9 and TRBJ2-2; D is ambiguous. The CDR3 sequence is 15 residues long. Germline values: CDR1 SGDLS, CDR2 YYNGEE. V dropped 0 bases and J dropped 2 bases, with 8 bases sitting between them. For the CDR3, the DNA is TGTGCCAGCAGCGTAGGTTTCCTAAACACCGGGGAGCTGTTTTTT. It is translated as CASSVGFLNTGELFF.

The genes are TRBV14 and TRBJ2-1, with D uncertain. Trimming removed 3 bases from V and 3 bases from J, with 9 bases in between. This CDR3 comprises 14 residues. Germline lookup yields CDR1 SGHDN and CDR2 FVKESK. The chain's CDR3 is CASSQGGLYNEQFF. The CDR3 coding sequence is TGTGCCAGCAGCCAGGGCGGTCTCTACAATGAGCAGTTCTTC.

The genes are TRBV9 and TRBJ1-4; possible D gene TRBD1, 5 bases. This CDR3 is 14 amino acids long. Per the germline V gene, CDR1 is SGDLS and CDR2 is YYNGEE. Trimming took 3 bases from V and 4 from J, leaving 10 bases between them. CDR3 loop: CASSGGRRNEKLFF. Here the CDR3 DNA reads TGTGCCAGCAGCGGGGGACGGCGTAATGAAAAACTGTTTTTT.

This clone has a handful of counts. The rearrangement links TRBV5-1 to TRBJ2-1; D ambiguous. Germline CDR1 reads SGHRS; CDR2 reads YFSETQ. Trimming pared 0 bases from V and 1 base from J, leaving 5 bases between. The CDR3 has 14 residues. CDR3 DNA: TGCGCCAGCAGCTTGGAGTCGTCCTACAATGAGCAGTTCTTC. It translates to CASSLESSYNEQFF.

In its sample, this clone was seen once. The V gene is TRBV10-2, the J gene TRBJ2-1; the match to TRBD2 covers 9 bases. There are 14 residues in the CDR3. Trimming removed 5 bases from V and 7 bases from J; junction bases left unmatched: 6. CDR1 and CDR2 from the germline V gene are WSHSY and SAAADI. CDR3 amino acids: CASSLLAGRNEQFF. In DNA form, the CDR3 reads TGCGCCAGCAGTCTGCTAGCGGGGAGGAATGAGCAGTTCTTC.

This clone was detected only a few times. This sequence joins TRBV29-1 and TRBJ1-2; D is unresolved. The CDR3 loop spans 13 amino acids. The germline CDR1 and CDR2 sequences are SQVTM and ANQGSEA. Deletions cut 4 bases from V and 3 bases from J, with 12 bases between. CDR3: CSVASPGHYGYTF. The CDR3 bases are TGCAGCGTTGCTTCTCCTGGTCACTATGGCTACACCTTC.

This clone was detected only once. The genes are TRBV7-2 and TRBJ2-1; D remains unclear. The CDR3 has 12 amino acids. Looked up from germline, CDR1 is SGHTA and CDR2 is FQGNSA. Trimming pared 4 bases from V and 12 bases from J, leaving 13 bases between. The CDR3 protein is CASSSSPGGQFF. CDR3 DNA sequence: TGTGCCAGCAGCTCGTCACCCGGCGGGCAGTTCTTC. Combining the CDR3 with reference TRBV7-2 and TRBJ2-1 gives the whole variable domain GAGVSQSPSNKVTEKGKDVELRCDPISGHTALYWYRQSLGQGLEFLIYFQGNSAPDKSGLPSDRFSAERTGGSVSTLTIQRTQQEDSAVYLCASSSSPGGQFFGPGTRLTVL.

As concerns this clone: At one boundary the junction diverges from the germline segment, which might be a read error. The chain links TRBV7-9 to TRBJ2-7; 9 positions agree with TRBD2. The CDR3 has 10 residues. CDR1 is SEHNR and CDR2 is FQNEAQ in the germline V gene (reference sequence). In DNA, the CDR3 is TGTGCCAGCAGCTCGACTAGCGGTACGTTC. It translates to CASSSTSGTF.

DNA of the CDR3: TGTGCCAGCAGAAACTCAAAGGGGGGCCTGAACACCGGGGAGCTGTTTTTT. Translation: CASRNSKGGLNTGELFF. The chain joins TRBV11-2 to TRBJ2-2; D might be TRBD1 or TRBD2, each matching 6 bases. V lost 6 bases, J lost 1 base, and 18 bases lay in between. Germline V lookup: CDR1 SGHAT, CDR2 FQNNGV. The CDR3 contains 17 residues.

The chain uses TRBV6-1 and TRBJ2-7; 7 positions match TRBD1. This CDR3 contains 15 residues. Unmatched junction bases numbered 11, after V lost 5 bases and J lost 4 bases. CDR1 MNHNS and CDR2 SASEGT come from the germline V gene. CDR3 in DNA: TGTGCCAGCAGTTCCCCGGGACAGACACGTTACGAGCAGTACTTC. It yields the protein CASSSPGQTRYEQYF.

The rearrangement links TRBV28 to TRBJ1-6; D might be TRBD1 (5 bases). Germline V gene data show CDR1 as MDHEN and CDR2 as SYDVKM. V lost 6 bases to trimming and J lost 13 bases, with 28 bases between them. This CDR3 is built from 17 residues. CDR3 in amino acids: CASSYFFTPGTRAPLHF. The CDR3 nucleotides read TGTGCCAGCAGCTACTTCTTCACTCCGGGGACCCGAGCCCCCCTCCACTTT.

This sequence joins TRBV10-2 and TRBJ2-7; 7 nucleotides agree with TRBD1. V shed 3 bases and J 3 bases; nucleotides not matched to a gene: 11. The length of the CDR3 is 16 residues. The germline CDR1 and CDR2 sequences are WSHSY and SAAADI. The chain's CDR3 is CASSDPRDSGVYEQYF. The DNA of the CDR3 is TGCGCCAGCAGTGATCCCCGGGACAGTGGAGTCTACGAGCAGTACTTC.

This clone occurred many times. The V call is TRBV5-1, the J call TRBJ2-1, with TRBD2 as a possible D gene (6 bases). The CDR3 length is 15 residues. The V end was cut by 1 base, the J end by 9 bases, with 17 bases between. The germline V gene encodes CDR1 SGHRS and CDR2 YFSETQ. CDR3 coding DNA: TGCGCCAGCAGCTTGACTAGCCCTTTGGAGACTGAGCAGTTCTTC. Residues: CASSLTSPLETEQFF.